This T cell receptor (beta chain) was profiled in a study of T cell repertoires in cytomegalovirus infection. This clonotype turned up a few times. What it recognizes is unknown. TCRdb fed the reads into MiXCR, producing one record per CDR3 protein. Here the sample spans about 230,000 distinct CDR3 sequences, roughly 20% being singletons. Germline CDR1 is SGDLS and CDR2 is YYNGEE. The junction had 7 bases not matched to a gene; V was cut back by 4 bases and J by 2 bases. The CDR3 length is 15 residues. The study, taken as a whole, reports: It was HLA-C-restricted CMV-specific TCR beta clonotypes that dominated the response ex vivo.

This chain joins TRBV9 and TRBJ1-1, with 8 nucleotides matching TRBD1. The origin of this receptor is a human donor in good health (CMV status not recorded). Some clones in this sample may be carry-over from other donors' samples. The sequenced sample was CD8+ T cells from PBMCs. CDR3: CASSPRDRPNTEAFF. The CDR3 region has the DNA TGTGCCAGCAGCCCCCGGGACAGGCCAAACACTGAAGCTTTCTTT.